This passage covers 9 T cell receptor beta chains from one sample sequenced in a study of tumor-infiltrating lymphocytes in primary liver carcinoma. Researchers generated TCR beta cDNA from about 460 ng of total RNA, relying on a constant-region primer. Three-round nested multiplex PCR performed with slightly modified ARM-PCR produced the TCR beta libraries. Each of the first two PCR rounds ran approximately 9 cycles with TRBV1-TRBV30 forward and C-beta reverse primers. TCRdb recomputed calls from the multiplex PCR reads with MiXCR, one row per CDR3 protein. The sample gives 100,000 or so distinct CDR3 sequences, about 67% of which show up once; 12% is in the top ten. From approximately 20-30 mg of unsorted bulk tissue, DNA and RNA were co-extracted together. The sequenced material came from liver tumor tissue from sampling region 2. Noted subset: tumor region T2, inferior pole. These receptors came from a woman aged 55-69 years with primary liver carcinoma and hepatitis B virus infection.

This clonotype has a handful of counts. Just one base apart from a much larger clone, this may be a read error. The CDR3 sequence is CASSWGTGANTRELFF. The CDR3 DNA sequence: TGTGCCAGCAGCTGGGGGACAGGGGCCAACACCCGGGAGCTGTTTTTT. This chain links TRBV5-4 with TRBJ2-2; 10 bases agree with TRBD1. Germline V gene sequence: CDR1 SGHNT, CDR2 YYREEE (reference sequence). This CDR3 has 16 residues.

This clonotype was detected only a few times. A read error may be the cause here, since a much bigger clone is one base away. DNA for the CDR3: TGTGCCAGCAAGGGGGAATGGTATGACTACACCTTC. It codes for CASKGEWYDYTF. V gene TRBV6-6 combines with J gene TRBJ1-2; TRBD1 might be the D (6 bases). This CDR3 is 12 amino acids long. In germline, CDR1 is MNHNY, CDR2 SVGAGI (reference sequence).

Notes on this clonotype: The junction shows a germline mismatch at one end, possibly a read error. The chain combines TRBV4-1 with TRBJ2-2; 10 bases align to TRBD2. Germline V gives CDR1 MGHRA, CDR2 YSYEKL. The CDR3 covers 17 residues. The CDR3 loop is CTSSQVMASGSPRELFF. CDR3 nucleotide sequence: TGCACCAGCAGCCAAGTCATGGCTAGCGGGAGTCCCCGGGAGCTGTTTTTT.

This clonotype was detected ten times or more. The V and J genes are TRBV7-8 and TRBJ1-4; 9 nucleotides agree with TRBD1. The CDR3 has 16 residues. From germline, CDR1 is SGHVS and CDR2 FQNEAQ. The trim removed 1 base at V and 8 bases at J, leaving 8 bases unmatched. The CDR3 DNA sequence: TGTGCCAGCAGCTTAGAAGTCGGGACAGGGCGCGAAAAACTGTTTTTT. It translates to CASSLEVGTGREKLFF. Looking up the rest from reference TRBV7-8 and TRBJ1-4 gives the full variable domain: GAGVSQSPRYKVAKRGQDVALRCDPISGHVSLFWYQQALGQGPEFLTYFQNEAQLDKSGLPSDRFFAERPEGSVSTLKIQRTQQEDSAVYLCASSLEVGTGREKLFFGSGTQLSVL.

The chain has TRBV10-3 and TRBJ2-1; D perhaps matches TRBD2 (5 bases). In germline, CDR1 is ENHRY, CDR2 SYGVKD. The V gene lost 8 bases and the J gene lost 13 bases, with 24 bases spanning the gap. CDR3 length equals 14 residues. The CDR3 nucleotides read TGTGCCATCGGCGAGGGAAATAGAGGTTCTGGACAGTTCTTC. Amino acids: CAIGEGNRGSGQFF.

With regard to this clonotype: A much larger clonotype is one base distant, so this may be a read error. The gene calls are TRBV12-3 or TRBV12-4 and TRBJ2-7, with TRBD2 identical over 7 bases. The CDR3 runs to 14 residues. CDR3 amino acids: CASSPGLVGYERYF. The CDR3 bases are TGTGCCAGCAGTCCCGGACTAGTAGGATACGAGCGGTACTTC.

This clonotype appeared many times. The gene calls are TRBV29-1 and TRBJ2-3; no firm D call. This CDR3 contains 16 residues. Trimming removed 0 bases at V and 1 base at J, with 14 bases between. Germline V gives CDR1 SQVTM, CDR2 ANQGSEA. The DNA for the CDR3 is TGCAGCGTTGAAGATTTTCGGCCCCCGGGCACAGATACGCAGTATTTT. Protein product: CSVEDFRPPGTDTQYF.

Points on this clonotype: At one end, the junction sequence differs from germline, possibly due to a read error. The chain links TRBV12-3 or TRBV12-4 to TRBJ2-2; D may be TRBD2 (6 bases). The CDR3 extends over 16 amino acids. CDR3 region: CANSHGGILNTGELFF. In DNA, the CDR3 is TGTGCCAACAGTCATGGGGGGATTTTAAACACCGGGGAGCTGTTTTTT.

Worth noting for this clonotype: One end of the junction varies from germline; a read error may be responsible. V gene TRBV11-2 combines with J gene TRBJ1-6; tentatively, D is TRBD1 (5 bases). The CDR3 is made up of 17 amino acids. Germline CDR1 and CDR2: SGHAT and FQNNGV. The CDR3 DNA sequence: TGTGTCAGCAGCTTAGGCAGAGAAACAGGTCGCAATTCACCCCTCCACTTT. Protein: CVSSLGRETGRNSPLHF.